One T cell receptor (beta chain) is described in this entry. Its antigen remains unknown. The sample originates from a study of vaccination and CD4 T cells after COVID-19. The treatment is: approximately nine-day PBMC culture with coronavirus spike peptide pools or control peptides (ViraFEST assay). With the Oncomine TCR Beta short-read assay, DNA from cultured CD4+ T cells was sequenced. TCRdb reanalysed the PCR reads using MiXCR and keeps one entry per CDR3 protein. The table includes 15,000 to 20,000 distinct CDR3 sequences, 40% to 60% detected once. The TCR comes from a human donor who had recovered from COVID-19. Specimen: CD4+ T cells from blood, cultured in vitro, collected before SARS-CoV-2 vaccination.

The CDR3: CASSFGQGGNQPQHF. CDR3 DNA: TGTGCCAGCAGCTTCGGACAGGGGGGCAATCAGCCCCAGCATTTT. The chain carries TRBV7-8 and TRBJ1-5; 10 bases line up with TRBD1. This CDR3 is 15 amino acids long. V shed 3 bases, J shed 2 bases, and the junction held 1 base outside the gene matches. Per the germline V gene, CDR1 is SGHVS and CDR2 is FQNEAQ.